The 12 T cell receptor beta chains in this list originate from one sample, sequenced in a study of T cell responses to AZD1222 COVID-19 vaccine. Only in-frame clones appear in the TCRdb table, and some are missing; sequencing was by immunoSEQ multiplex PCR. The data show over 130,000 clones, with 90% seen just once and about 3.3% held by the top ten. Sequenced here: peripheral blood, sampled 28 days after the second AZD1222 dose. These receptor sequences come from an adult who received the AZD1222 COVID-19 vaccine.

The V gene is TRBV2, the J gene TRBJ2-1; D gene unclear. CDR1 and CDR2 from the germline V gene are SNHLY and FYNNEI. The V gene lost 5 bases and the J gene lost 1 base, with 9 bases spanning the gap. The CDR3 has 14 amino acids. The CDR3 sequence: CASSLRISYNEQFF. In nucleotides, the CDR3 is TGTGCCAGCAGTTTGCGTATTTCCTACAATGAGCAGTTCTTC.

The chain employs TRBV10-3 and TRBJ1-2; no definite D call. V lost 2 bases, J lost 3 bases, and 7 bases lay in between. The CDR3 spans 13 residues. In germline, CDR1 is ENHRY, CDR2 SYGVKD. The CDR3 DNA sequence: TGTGCCATCAGTGAGGACGGAGACTATGGCTACACCTTC. Translated, it gives CAISEDGDYGYTF.

The V gene is TRBV18, the J gene TRBJ2-3; TRBD2 matches 9 bases. The CDR3 sequence is 16 residues long. The trim removed 3 bases at V and 5 bases at J, leaving 9 bases unmatched. From germline, CDR1 is KGHSH and CDR2 LQKENI. CDR3 in DNA: TGTGCCAGCTCACCGAATAGCGGGAGCTGGATAGATACGCAGTATTTT. It specifies CASSPNSGSWIDTQYF.

This clone was recorded a few times. The J gene is TRBJ2-1, the V gene TRBV24-1; D perhaps matches TRBD2 (5 bases). The CDR3 is 19 amino acids. Germline-derived CDR1 and CDR2 are KGHDR and SFDVKD. Between the trimmed V and J ends, which lost 0 bases and 1 base, there was a span of 18 bases. CDR3 amino acids: CATSDLPRGLDRSYNEQFF. As DNA, the CDR3 is TGTGCCACCAGTGATTTGCCGAGAGGACTCGACCGTTCCTACAATGAGCAGTTCTTC.

The chain carries TRBV7-9 and TRBJ1-2; D perhaps matches TRBD1 (5 bases). Germline V gene data show CDR1 as SEHNR and CDR2 as FQNEAQ (reference sequence). CDR3 length: 14 amino acids. Trimming took 5 bases from V and 3 from J, leaving 13 bases between them. The CDR3 sequence: CASSDEGSDYGYTF. CDR3 in DNA: TGTGCCAGCAGCGACGAGGGGAGTGACTATGGCTACACCTTC. Filled out from reference TRBV7-9 and TRBJ1-2, the complete variable domain reads DTGVSQNPRHKITKRGQNVTFRCDPISEHNRLYWYRQTLGQGPEFLTYFQNEAQLEKSRLLSDRFSAERPKGSFSTLEIQRTEQGDSAMYLCASSDEGSDYGYTFGSGTRLTVV.

The J gene is TRBJ2-5, the V gene TRBV5-1; 11 bases are a match to TRBD2. The CDR3 is made up of 14 amino acids. Germline CDR1 reads SGHRS; CDR2 reads YFSETQ. V lost 1 base and J lost 5; bases outside the gene matches: 1. The CDR3 nucleotides are TGCGCCAGCAGCTTGACTAGCGGGAGTGAGACCCAGTACTTC. Translating it yields CASSLTSGSETQYF.

Of note for this clone: Sequence at one end of the junction differs from germline and may be a read error. The chain carries TRBV15 and TRBJ1-5; 12 positions match TRBD1. The germline V gene has CDR1 LNHNV and CDR2 YYDKDF (reference sequence). There are 18 residues in the CDR3. The CDR3 nucleotides are TGTGCCACCAGAAGAGACGGATCGGGACAGGGGGCGGGTCAGCCCCAGCATTTT. Its translation is CATRRDGSGQGAGQPQHF.

CDR3 sequence reads: CASSFVDWRTGELFF. CDR3 DNA: TGTGCCAGCAGCTTCGTCGACTGGAGAACCGGGGAGCTGTTTTTT. The chain couples TRBV7-9 to TRBJ2-2, with D uncertain. The V gene's germline CDR1 is SEHNR and CDR2 FQNEAQ (reference sequence). The CDR3 has 15 amino acids. With 3 bases removed from V and 5 bases from J, the gap between germline ends came to 13 bases.

The chain is built from TRBV7-9 and TRBJ1-3, with D possibly matching TRBD1 (5 bases). There are 14 residues in the CDR3. V dropped 1 base and J dropped 8 bases, with 12 bases sitting between them. The germline V gene has CDR1 SEHNR and CDR2 FQNEAQ (reference sequence). The CDR3 protein is CASSLEGRGDTIYF. The CDR3 DNA reads TGTGCCAGCAGCTTAGAGGGGCGCGGGGACACCATATATTTT.

The V and J genes are TRBV7-6 and TRBJ2-7; perhaps TRBD1 as D (5 bases). Trimming shortened V by 4 bases and J by 4 bases, and 20 bases separated the two germline ends. The CDR3 covers 16 residues. Germline CDR1 reads SGHVS; CDR2 reads FNYEAQ. CDR3: CASSWGEQGSPYEQYF. CDR3 nucleotide sequence: TGTGCCAGCAGCTGGGGCGAGCAGGGATCCCCTTACGAGCAGTACTTC.

V gene TRBV3-1 (or the pseudogene TRBV3-2) combines with J gene TRBJ2-7; 7 bases agree with TRBD1. The CDR3 has 14 amino acids. Trimming cost V 4 bases and J 5 bases; bases outside gene matches: 8. The germline CDR1 and CDR2 sequences are LGHDT and YNNKEL (reference sequence). The CDR3 coding sequence is TGTGCCAGCAGCCGTCTCCGGGACAGCCACGAGCAGTACTTC. Encoded protein: CASSRLRDSHEQYF.

The chain links TRBV27 to TRBJ1-1; weak D call: TRBD1 (5 bases). CDR1 is MNHEY and CDR2 is SMNVEV in the germline V gene (reference sequence). This CDR3 is 14 amino acids long. Trimming removed 0 bases from V and 5 bases from J, with 10 bases in between. The CDR3 bases are TGTGCCAGCAGTTTATCTCCGGGGGTGACTGAAGCTTTCTTT. This sequence encodes CASSLSPGVTEAFF.